This T cell receptor beta chain comes out of a study of blood T cell repertoires in COVID-19. Study summary: Spain, Italy and the United States supplied samples that represented acute and convalescent COVID-19.

This clone occurred a few times. Using immunoSEQ multiplex PCR, the repertoire was profiled, and TCRdb retains in-frame clones only, with some absent. Of about 210,000 clones in the sample, 75% to 85% are singletons; the top ten hold roughly 2.2%. Trimming pared 5 bases from V and 0 bases from J, leaving 11 bases between. CDR3 length: 15 residues. The germline V gene encodes CDR1 SGHTA and CDR2 FQGNSA. Source material: peripheral blood. This sequence was found in a woman in her 70s with COVID-19, enrolled during active disease. This chain connects TRBV7-2 to TRBJ2-1, with D unresolved. CDR3 in amino acids: CASSAVGGSYNEQFF. The CDR3 DNA is TGTGCCAGCAGCGCCGTCGGCGGCTCCTACAATGAGCAGTTCTTC.